Each of the 30 T cell receptor beta chains below was sequenced from the same sample in a study of blood T cell repertoires in COVID-19 (TCRdb year 2020). The library was built by means of the immunoSEQ multiplex PCR assay. Entries here come from immuneACCESS through TCRdb and include only in-frame sequences with V and J called. Some clones fail to appear in such tables; in the studies checked, an unresolved V gene covers under half of the shortfall, and the cause of the remainder is unknown. This sample gives about 290,000 clones in total; approximately 90% of them show up just once. Roughly 5.1% of the sample is in the top ten clones. Sequencing was performed on peripheral blood. The receptors come from a man aged 35 to 55 with acute or convalescent COVID-19.

The rearrangement uses TRBV2 and TRBJ1-1; a weak D match, TRBD1 (6 bases). V lost 9 bases, J lost 0 bases, and 14 bases lay in between. CDR1 is SNHLY and CDR2 is FYNNEI in the germline V gene. CDR3 size: 14 residues. In DNA form, the CDR3 reads TGTGCCAGTGCCCGGGACAAGATGAACACTGAAGCTTTCTTT. Protein product: CASARDKMNTEAFF.

This clone has a handful of counts. The gene calls are TRBV4-2 and TRBJ2-3, with 13 nucleotides matching TRBD2. From germline, CDR1 is LGHNA and CDR2 YNFKEQ. The CDR3 covers 20 residues. V lost 3 bases to trimming and J lost 0 bases; unmatched junction nucleotides: 12. CDR3 bases: TGTGCCAGCAGCCAGGGTATTGGACTAGCGGGGGCATCAAGCACAGATACGCAGTATTTT. Its translation is CASSQGIGLAGASSTDTQYF.

This chain uses TRBV15 with TRBJ1-2, with no clear D. V shed 0 bases and J shed 11 bases, with 7 bases lying between them. Germline CDR1 is LNHNV and CDR2 is YYDKDF (reference sequence). The CDR3 runs to 11 residues. CDR3: CATSRDGSYTF. For the CDR3, the DNA is TGTGCCACCAGCAGAGATGGCAGTTACACCTTC.

The chain is built from TRBV19 and TRBJ1-1; a possible D gene is TRBD1 (5 bases). V was cut by 10 bases and J by 1 base, with 16 bases left in between. CDR1 and CDR2 from the germline V gene are LNHDA and SQIVND (reference sequence). CDR3 size: 14 residues. The CDR3 region is CATFPRGGNTEAFF. CDR3 nucleotides: TGTGCCACCTTCCCTAGGGGAGGGAACACTGAAGCTTTCTTT.

The gene calls are TRBV21-1 and TRBJ1-2; whether TRBD1, the table's D call, matches the DNA was not checked. TRBV21-1 is shown as a pseudogene. The CDR3 loop spans 14 amino acids. CDR3 sequence: CASSKVGDRDGYTF. CDR3 nucleotide sequence: TGTGCCAGCAGCAAAGTCGGGGACAGGGATGGCTACACCTTC.

To note about this clone: The sample contains more than one DNA sequence encoding this CDR3. Written as DNA, the CDR3 is TGTGCCAGCAGTCCCCCCGAGTATGGCTACACCTTC. Its translation is CASSPPEYGYTF. The chain employs TRBV6-6 and TRBJ1-2, with D unclear. Germline CDR1 reads MNHNY; CDR2 reads SVGAGI (reference sequence). V lost 5 bases and J lost 5, with 9 bases in between. This CDR3 comprises 12 residues.

The V call is TRBV6-1, the J call TRBJ1-5; D remains ambiguous. CDR1 is MNHNS, CDR2 SASEGT, per germline. The V and J ends lost 6 bases and 0 bases respectively, with 9 bases between them. CDR3 size: 14 residues. In nucleotides, the CDR3 is TGTGCCAGCAGCCAGGTTGGTAGCAATCAGCCCCAGCATTTT. As protein: CASSQVGSNQPQHF.

This chain connects TRBV5-1 to TRBJ2-1; TRBD2 matches at 9 bases. Losses at the gene ends were 0 bases for V and 0 bases for J; bases not matched to a gene: 7. Germline assignment: CDR1 SGHRS and CDR2 YFSETQ. The CDR3 extends over 18 amino acids. The CDR3 is CASSLGGGASSSYNEQFF. CDR3 nucleotide sequence: TGCGCCAGCAGCTTGGGCGGGGGGGCGTCAAGCTCCTACAATGAGCAGTTCTTC.

This chain joins TRBV5-6 and TRBJ1-1, with D perhaps matching TRBD1 (5 bases). The CDR3 has 12 amino acids. Per germline, CDR1 SGHDT and CDR2 YYEEEE. Trimming removed 2 bases from V and 8 bases from J, with 10 bases in between. CDR3 amino acids: CASSFATVEAFF. The DNA of the CDR3 is TGTGCCAGCAGCTTCGCGACAGTCGAAGCTTTCTTT.

The chain is built from TRBV19 and TRBJ1-3; D remains unclear. The CDR3 runs 13 residues. Germline CDR1 is LNHDA and CDR2 is SQIVND (reference sequence). The germline V and J ends were trimmed by 6 bases and 8 bases, with 14 bases remaining between them. The DNA of the CDR3 is TGTGCCAGTAGCAACCCGACATCCTACACCATATATTTT. It is translated as CASSNPTSYTIYF.

V gene TRBV7-8 combines with J gene TRBJ1-5; tentatively, D is TRBD1 (6 bases). There are 15 residues in the CDR3. Trimming took 1 base from V and 3 from J, leaving 10 bases between them. Germline CDR1 reads SGHVS; CDR2 reads FQNEAQ. The CDR3 nucleotides read TGTGCCAGCAGCTTAGGAAGGGGGTACAATCAGCCCCAGCATTTT. As protein: CASSLGRGYNQPQHF.

This chain uses TRBV7-9 with TRBJ2-7, with a weak D call TRBD1 (6 bases). The germline V and J ends were trimmed by 6 bases and 5 bases, with 14 bases remaining between them. This CDR3 is 13 amino acids long. Germline values: CDR1 SEHNR, CDR2 FQNEAQ (reference sequence). The CDR3 DNA follows: TGTGCCAGCAGTCGCGGACAGTTCCACGAGCAGTACTTC. Residues: CASSRGQFHEQYF.

The chain employs TRBV27 and TRBJ2-1; TRBD1 matches at 7 bases. Germline CDR1 MNHEY, CDR2 SMNVEV (reference sequence). This CDR3 is built from 14 residues. Trimming at V came to 7 bases and at J to 7 bases, leaving 10 bases not matched to a gene. CDR3: CASKRTGTWNEQFF. In DNA form, the CDR3 reads TGTGCCAGCAAGAGGACAGGTACGTGGAATGAGCAGTTCTTC.

This sequence joins TRBV21-1 and TRBJ1-6; TRBD1 is the table's D call, not checked against the DNA. TRBV21-1 is classified as a pseudogene. The CDR3 covers 15 residues. The CDR3 DNA sequence: TGTGCCAGCAGTGCACAGGGCCCTTTTAATTCACCCCTCCACTTT. It is translated as CASSAQGPFNSPLHF.

V usage is TRBV6-6 and J usage is TRBJ2-2, with D possibly matching TRBD2 (6 bases). V was trimmed by 2 bases and J by 0 bases, leaving 10 bases between them. Per the germline V gene, CDR1 is MNHNY and CDR2 is SVGAGI (reference sequence). This CDR3 comprises 16 residues. The CDR3 DNA is TGTGCCAGCAGTTACCCTGGAGGGACGAACACCGGGGAGCTGTTTTTT. Its translation: CASSYPGGTNTGELFF.

This rearrangement joins TRBV6-1 to TRBJ1-1; D unclear. Germline V gene lookup returns CDR1 MNHNS and CDR2 SASEGT. This CDR3 contains 11 residues. Trimming stripped 0 bases from V and 7 bases from J, with 3 bases between. CDR3 amino acids: CASSEALEAFF. Written as DNA, the CDR3 is TGTGCCAGCAGTGAAGCCCTTGAAGCTTTCTTT.

CDR3 sequence: CASSEGTGSNQPQHF. The CDR3 DNA sequence: TGTGCCAGCAGTGAAGGGACAGGGAGCAATCAGCCCCAGCATTTT. This chain links TRBV2 with TRBJ1-5, with 8 bases matching TRBD1. The V gene's germline CDR1 is SNHLY and CDR2 FYNNEI. The CDR3 is made up of 15 amino acids. Trimming took 1 base from V and 1 from J; bases not matched to a gene: 0. Full variable domain (outside the CDR3, taken from reference TRBV2 and TRBJ1-5): EPEVTQTPSHQVTQMGQEVILRCVPISNHLYFYWYRQILGQKVEFLVSFYNNEISEKSEIFDDQFSVERPDGSNFTLKIRSTKLEDSAMYFCASSEGTGSNQPQHFGDGTRLSIL.

The chain recombines TRBV21-1 with TRBJ2-1; TRBD2 is taken as the D call from the table, unchecked against the DNA. TRBV21-1 is a pseudogene. CDR3 size: 16 residues. CDR3 protein: CASSKALLPSYNEQFF. In DNA form, the CDR3 reads TGTGCCAGCAGCAAAGCGCTACTCCCCTCCTACAATGAGCAGTTCTTC.

A single count supports this clone. The chain carries TRBV5-4 and TRBJ1-2, with TRBD1 matching 8 bases. CDR3 length: 13 amino acids. Germline CDR1 and CDR2: SGHNT and YYREEE (reference sequence). The trim removed 4 bases at V and 8 bases at J, leaving 7 bases unmatched. Written as DNA, the CDR3 is TGTGCCAGCAGCCAAACAGGGGGTGGCGGCTACACCTTC. This sequence encodes CASSQTGGGGYTF.

A single count supports this clone. The rearrangement links TRBV6-1 to TRBJ1-1, with D tentatively TRBD1 (6 bases). The CDR3 spans 19 residues. V lost 2 bases, J lost 0 bases, and 22 bases lay in between. The germline CDR1 and CDR2 sequences are MNHNS and SASEGT. CDR3 sequence (DNA): TGTGCCAGCAGTGAAAGAACGAGAGGGACACCTACCTTGAACACTGAAGCTTTCTTT. This encodes CASSERTRGTPTLNTEAFF.

The rearrangement joins TRBV18 to TRBJ1-1; unclear D gene. The length of the CDR3 is 14 residues. The germline V gene has CDR1 KGHSH and CDR2 LQKENI. V was trimmed by 1 base and J by 1 base, leaving 7 bases between them. The CDR3 coding sequence is TGTGCCAGCTCACCACTAGCCGGGAACACTGAAGCTTTCTTT. As protein: CASSPLAGNTEAFF. The full variable domain, its missing parts supplied by reference TRBV18 and TRBJ1-1, is NAGVMQNPRHLVRRRGQEARLRCSPMKGHSHVYWYRQLPEEGLKFMVYLQKENIIDESGMPKERFSAEFPKEGPSILRIQQVVRGDSAAYFCASSPLAGNTEAFFGQGTRLTVV.

This clone was observed a handful of times. The J gene is TRBJ1-3, the V gene TRBV6-5; no clear D gene. The germline gives CDR1 MNHEY, CDR2 SVGAGI. The CDR3 is 13 amino acids. V was cut by 8 bases and J by 7 bases, with 15 bases left in between. CDR3 coding DNA: TGTGCCAGCGCCCTAGCGGGAGGGAACACCATATATTTT. It translates to CASALAGGNTIYF.

J is TRBJ2-1 and V is TRBV15; TRBD2 matches 14 bases. This CDR3 contains 19 residues. Germline CDR1 is LNHNV and CDR2 is YYDKDF (reference sequence). Losses at the gene ends were 4 bases for V and 0 bases for J; bases not matched to a gene: 8. The CDR3 DNA is TGTGCCACCAGCATCAGACTAGCGGGGGGGCTAAGCTCCTACAATGAGCAGTTCTTC. Translated, it gives CATSIRLAGGLSSYNEQFF. Looking up the rest from reference TRBV15 and TRBJ2-1 gives the full variable domain: DAMVIQNPRYQVTQFGKPVTLSCSQTLNHNVMYWYQQKSSQAPKLLFHYYDKDFNNEADTPDNFQSRRPNTSFCFLDIRSPGLGDTAMYLCATSIRLAGGLSSYNEQFFGPGTRLTVL.

The chain carries TRBV30 and TRBJ1-6, with 8 bases lining up with TRBD1. V trimming: 6 bases; J trimming: 10 bases; junction bases outside the gene matches: 8. Germline CDR1 is GTSNPN and CDR2 is SVGIG (reference sequence). The CDR3 spans 13 residues. This chain's CDR3 is CACPTGDRSPLHF. The CDR3 DNA is TGTGCCTGCCCGACAGGGGATAGATCACCCCTCCACTTT.

This clone was recorded once. This chain uses TRBV11-2 with TRBJ2-3, with 12 bases fitting TRBD2. CDR1 and CDR2 (germline): SGHAT, FQNNGV. The CDR3 has 15 amino acids. J lost 5 bases, V lost 4 bases, and 4 bases had no gene match. The CDR3 nucleotides are TGTGCCAGCAGCTGGACTAGCGGGGAAGTAGATACGCAGTATTTT. This gives the protein CASSWTSGEVDTQYF. Drawing the rest from reference TRBV11-2 and TRBJ2-3, the complete variable domain is EAGVAQSPRYKIIEKRQSVAFWCNPISGHATLYWYQQILGQGPKLLIQFQNNGVVDDSQLPKDRFSAERLKGVDSTLKIQPAKLEDSAVYLCASSWTSGEVDTQYFGPGTRLTVL.

V is TRBV5-6 and J is TRBJ1-2; the D is unclear. The CDR3 is 14 residues long. V was pared by 1 base and J by 3 bases, with 10 bases between. Germline CDR1 SGHDT, CDR2 YYEEEE. The CDR3 region is CASSLNRFDYGYTF. CDR3 DNA sequence: TGTGCCAGCAGCTTGAATCGGTTTGACTATGGCTACACCTTC.

The chain is built from TRBV10-1 and TRBJ1-1; 7 bases match TRBD1. Per the germline V gene, CDR1 is WNHNN and CDR2 is SYGVQD (reference sequence). Trimming at V came to 5 bases and at J to 9 bases, leaving 9 bases not matched to a gene. This CDR3 spans 13 amino acids. The CDR3 spells CASSTGTADKAFF. The DNA of the CDR3 is TGCGCCAGCAGTACCGGGACAGCCGATAAAGCTTTCTTT.

The V gene is TRBV19, the J gene TRBJ1-2; 10 positions match TRBD1. CDR3 length: 16 amino acids. Germline CDR1 and CDR2: LNHDA and SQIVND (reference sequence). V trimming: 5 bases; J trimming: 2 bases; junction bases outside the gene matches: 8. The CDR3 nucleotides read TGTGCCAGTAGTCAAAGGGACAGGGGATTCAACTATGGCTACACCTTC. Its protein is CASSQRDRGFNYGYTF.

This rearrangement joins TRBV11-2 to TRBJ2-1; 7 positions agree with TRBD1. J lost 4 bases, V lost 8 bases, and 5 bases had no gene match. CDR1 is SGHAT and CDR2 is FQNNGV in the germline V gene. The CDR3 spans 13 residues. The CDR3, as DNA: TGTGCCAGCGGGGACAGCCATTACAATGAGCAGTTCTTC. Amino acids: CASGDSHYNEQFF.

The genes are TRBV6-5 and TRBJ1-1; maybe TRBD1 (5 bases). The CDR3 runs 14 residues. V dropped 6 bases and J dropped 0 bases, with 11 bases sitting between them. Germline V lookup: CDR1 MNHEY, CDR2 SVGAGI. The CDR3 region has the DNA TGTGCCAGCAGCCTGGACATATTGAACACTGAAGCTTTCTTT. It yields the protein CASSLDILNTEAFF.